This T cell receptor beta chain is from a study of T cells in Graves' hyperthyroidism and ophthalmopathy. V lost 0 bases and J 7 bases, leaving 9 bases between the germline ends. The CDR3 contains 12 residues. Looked up from germline, CDR1 is DFQATT and CDR2 is SNEGSKA (reference sequence). Each ophthalmopathy patient scored at least 3 on the Clinical Activity Score and at least 4 on NOSPECS grade, with duration under 3 months. The CDR3 regions of TCR beta were amplified from RNA transcripts. Using the HTBI primer set, a first-round RT-PCR was run on the TCR CDR3. One entry per CDR3 protein, called by TCRdb with MiXCR from the multiplex PCR reads. Seen here are more than 350,000 distinct CDR3 sequences, roughly 15% observed once, and the top ten hold roughly 21%.

This sequence originates from a woman aged 25-40 years with Graves' ophthalmopathy. What was sequenced was blood. V gene TRBV20-1 combines with J gene TRBJ1-2; D ambiguous. CDR3 DNA sequence: TGCAGTGCTAGAGATCGATGGGCTGGCTACACCTTC. It translates to CSARDRWAGYTF.